This is a list of T cell receptor beta chains from one sample in a study of neurological immune-mediated disorders. TCRdb passed the 5' RACE reads through MiXCR, listing each CDR3 protein once. The profile covers 25,000 or so distinct CDR3 sequences, with less than 15% appearing a single time and around 5% taken by the ten largest. The source material was CD4+ T cells from blood. Source of these receptors: a female donor with HTLV-1-associated myelopathy (HAM/TSP). The CDR3 runs from the conserved cysteine through the conserved F or W. The D gene is left open where the match is weak. Size is omitted from some rows. Given values are once, few, many or a class for expanded clones.

abundance,v_gene,j_gene,d_gene,CDR3nt,CDR3aa
many,TRBV27,TRBJ2-5,NA,TGTGCCAGCAGTCCCCATCTCCCCACCGTCGCGGGAGAGACCCAGTACTTC,CASSPHLPTVAGETQYF
many,TRBV7-2,TRBJ2-1,NA,TGTGCCAGCAGCCCCGGCCGGGAAGGGAATGAGCAGTTCTTC,CASSPGREGNEQFF
many,TRBV12-3/TRBV12-4,TRBJ1-4,NA,TGTGCCAGCAGTTTATGGGGGCGGCAGGGGCGTGAAAAACTGTTTTTT,CASSLWGRQGREKLFF
many,TRBV20-1,TRBJ2-3,TRBD1,TGCAGCCTGGGACAGACGCCCGCAGATACGCAGTATTTT,CSLGQTPADTQYF
many,TRBV20-1,TRBJ1-1,TRBD1,TGCAGTGCTGGAGGGACAGCCACTGAAGCTTTCTTT,CSAGGTATEAFF
medium-sized,TRBV10-3,TRBJ2-5,NA,TGTGCCATCGGGGCGGGGGCCCAAGAGACCCAGTACTTC,CAIGAGAQETQYF
many,TRBV29-1,TRBJ2-3,NA,TGCAGCGTTGAAGGGGCAGGAGGTTCCACAGATACGCAGTATTTT,CSVEGAGGSTDTQYF
NA,TRBV5-6,TRBJ2-7,TRBD1,TGTGCCAGCAGCTTGGTTAGGGGACAGGGTATCTACGAGCAGTACTTC,CASSLVRGQGIYEQYF
many,TRBV3-1,TRBJ1-1,NA,TGTGCCAGCAGCCAAGAAGGTGTCTCGACTGAAGCTTTCTTT,CASSQEGVSTEAFF
many,TRBV3-1,TRBJ2-5,TRBD1,TGTGCCAGCAGCCCCGCCGGGACAGGGGAAGAGACCCAGTACTTC,CASSPAGTGEETQYF
many,TRBV10-3,TRBJ2-7,NA,TGTGCCATCAGTGAGCGGGGGGCCCCCTACGAGCAGTACTTC,CAISERGAPYEQYF
many,TRBV20-1,TRBJ1-4,NA,TGCAGTGCTCACCGGCCTCCGACGGAAAAACTGTTTTTT,CSAHRPPTEKLFF
many,TRBV7-2,TRBJ2-7,TRBD1,TGTGCCAGCAGCTTATCAACAGGGGACTACGAGCAGTACTTC,CASSLSTGDYEQYF
NA,TRBV19,TRBJ1-4,NA,TGTGCCAGTAGTCAAGACGAGTTTGAAAAACTGTTTTTT,CASSQDEFEKLFF
many,TRBV5-1,TRBJ2-1,NA,TGCGCCAGCAGCTTGAACTCGGGGGAGGAGGGGCAGTTCTTC,CASSLNSGEEGQFF
NA,TRBV7-3,TRBJ2-4,TRBD1,TGTGCCAGCAGCTTTCACGACAGGGGAAACATTCAGTACTTC,CASSFHDRGNIQYF
NA,TRBV4-2,TRBJ2-3,NA,TGTGCCAGCAGCCAATCCCCACGAATCGATACGCAGTATTTT,CASSQSPRIDTQYF
many,TRBV5-1,TRBJ1-5,NA,TGCGCCAGCAGCCGTAGTCCCGAGGGGCAGCCCCAGCATTTT,CASSRSPEGQPQHF
many,TRBV5-4,TRBJ2-3,TRBD2,TGTGCCAGCAGCTTGGGACTAGCGGGCACAGATACGCAGTATTTT,CASSLGLAGTDTQYF
many,TRBV5-1,TRBJ2-3,TRBD2,TGCGCCAGCAGCTTGAAACTAGCGGGAGTGCCAGATACGCAGTATTTT,CASSLKLAGVPDTQYF
many,TRBV27,TRBJ2-3,TRBD1,TGTGCCAGCAGTCCGGGACAGGGGACAGATACGCAGTATTTT,CASSPGQGTDTQYF
many,TRBV27,TRBJ2-3,NA,TGTGCCAGCAGGGGGTCGGTCGCAGATACGCAGTATTTT,CASRGSVADTQYF
many,TRBV20-1,TRBJ2-6,NA,TGCAGTGCTAGAGATCCGATCGGGGCTGGGGCCAACGTCCTGACTTTC,CSARDPIGAGANVLTF
many,TRBV6-4,TRBJ2-5,TRBD2,TGTGCCAGCAGTAGCCAGACTAGCGGGGGGCCGAGGAGGTATCAAGAGACCCAGTACTTC,CASSSQTSGGPRRYQETQYF
NA,TRBV5-1,TRBJ2-1,TRBD2,TGCGCCAGCAGCCCCTACCCCGGGGGGGCTGAGCATTTCTTC,CASSPYPGGAEHFF
many,TRBV7-2,TRBJ1-5,NA,TGTGCCAGCAGTCCTGAGGACGGCCGGCCCCAGCATTTT,CASSPEDGRPQHF
many,TRBV12-5,TRBJ1-1,NA,TGTGCTAGTGGGCTAAGGGGCGCTGAAGCTTTCTTT,CASGLRGAEAFF
many,TRBV7-2,TRBJ2-2,NA,TGTGCCAGCAGCTTAATGGGTTCCGGGGAGCTGTTTTTT,CASSLMGSGELFF
many,TRBV7-9,TRBJ1-6,NA,TGTGCCAGCAGCAACCCCCCTGGGGGTGGGGTTTTATCACACCTCCACTTT,CASSNPPGGGVLSHLHF
many,TRBV4-2,TRBJ2-7,TRBD2,TGTGCCAGCAGAATAGGCGGGAGCTACGAGCAGTACTTC,CASRIGGSYEQYF
many,TRBV20-1,TRBJ2-1,NA,TGCAGTGCCAGCACGCCCCTCGGTGAGCAGTTCTTC,CSASTPLGEQFF
many,TRBV5-1,TRBJ2-3,TRBD2,TGCGCCAGCAGCTCGTCCGGGACTAGCGGCACAGATACGCAGTATTTT,CASSSSGTSGTDTQYF
many,TRBV5-1,TRBJ1-2,TRBD1,TGCGCCAGCAGCCTCGGGACAGGGTTTAACTATGGCTACACCTTC,CASSLGTGFNYGYTF
many,TRBV4-1,TRBJ2-7,NA,TGCGCCAGCAGCCAAGAAGAGGCTAGTTTTTACGAGCAGTACTTC,CASSQEEASFYEQYF
many,TRBV7-9,TRBJ2-7,NA,TGTGCCAGCAGCTTAGGACTGGGAGAGGAGCAGTACTTC,CASSLGLGEEQYF
many,TRBV20-1,TRBJ1-1,NA,TGCAGTGCTAGAGATTCAACAATAGCTTTCTTT,CSARDSTIAFF
many,TRBV28,TRBJ2-3,NA,TGTGCCAGCAGTTCCAGACAGGTCCTCACAGATACGCAGTATTTT,CASSSRQVLTDTQYF
many,TRBV6-5,TRBJ1-1,TRBD1,TGTGCCAGCAGATATTTACAGGGGGAGAACACTGAAGCTTTCTTT,CASRYLQGENTEAFF
many,TRBV29-1,TRBJ2-1,TRBD2,TGCAGCGTTGTACTAGCGGGCCTCAATGAGCAGTTCTTC,CSVVLAGLNEQFF
many,TRBV5-1,TRBJ2-7,NA,TGCGCCAGCAGCCGTCGACAGCTAGGCGACGAGCAGTACTTC,CASSRRQLGDEQYF
many,TRBV28,TRBJ2-7,TRBD1,TGTGCCAGCAGTTTAACAGGGGGCTCCTACGAGCAGTACTTC,CASSLTGGSYEQYF
many,TRBV11-2,TRBJ2-5,NA,TGTGCCAGCAGCGTTCTGGAGACCCAGTACTTC,CASSVLETQYF
many,TRBV4-1,TRBJ2-7,NA,TGCGCCAGCAGCCAAGATAGCAGCAGCTACGAGCAGTACTTC,CASSQDSSSYEQYF
many,TRBV7-2,TRBJ2-3,NA,TGTGCCAGCAGCTTAGGGTCGGGGGGCTGGGATACGCAGTATTTT,CASSLGSGGWDTQYF
many,TRBV27,TRBJ2-7,NA,TGTGCCAGCAGTTTATACAGCTCCTACGAGCAGTACTTC,CASSLYSSYEQYF